Each of the 15 T cell receptor beta chains below was sequenced from the same sample in a study of early stage breast cancer tumors. Using immunoSEQ multiplex PCR, the repertoire was profiled, and TCRdb retains in-frame clones only, with some absent. Of several thousand clones detected, about 70% appear once; the ten largest clones hold 17%. Sequencing used normal breast tissue next to the tumor. The origin of the receptors is a person aged 55 to 69 with breast cancer.

The chain links TRBV30 to TRBJ1-5, with 8 bases fitting TRBD1. V was clipped by 3 bases and J by 5 bases; unmatched bases: 3. The CDR3 spans 13 residues. Germline CDR1 reads GTSNPN; CDR2 reads SVGIG (reference sequence). Written as DNA, the CDR3 is TGTGCCTGGAGGGCAGGGGGCGATCAGCCCCAGCATTTT. It specifies CAWRAGGDQPQHF. Together with reference TRBV30 and TRBJ1-5, the CDR3 gives the full variable domain: SQTIHQWPATLVQPVGSPLSLECTVEGTSNPNLYWYRQAAGRGLQLLFYSVGIGQISSEVPQNLSASRPQDRQFILSSKKLLLSDSGFYLCAWRAGGDQPQHFGDGTRLSIL.

The genes are TRBV2 and TRBJ2-5; D uncertain. With 11 bases removed from V and 5 bases from J, the gap between germline ends came to 21 bases. CDR3 length: 14 residues. The germline V gene has CDR1 SNHLY and CDR2 FYNNEI. CDR3 sequence (DNA): TGTGCCTCCCTAGGCTCCGAGTATTTGGAGACCCAGTACTTC. This sequence encodes CASLGSEYLETQYF.

The V and J genes are TRBV5-1 and TRBJ1-1; 7 bases fit TRBD1. The V gene's germline CDR1 is SGHRS and CDR2 YFSETQ. V dropped 0 bases and J dropped 10; count of bases not matched to a gene: 6. The CDR3 sequence is 13 residues long. The CDR3 nucleotides are TGCGCCAGCAGCTTGGGGGAAGGGGGCAGAGCTTTCTTT. Protein: CASSLGEGGRAFF.

The chain links TRBV5-1 to TRBJ2-7, with D uncertain. Germline-derived CDR1 and CDR2 are SGHRS and YFSETQ. The V end was cut by 4 bases, the J end by 5 bases, with 25 bases between. The CDR3 runs 17 residues. CDR3 DNA: TGCGCCAGCAGCCTTGGTCGATTTGGGCAGTCCCATGACGAGCAGTACTTC. Translation gives CASSLGRFGQSHDEQYF.

There are a few counts of this clone. The CDR3 region has the DNA TGTGCCAGCAGTCAACCCGGGTATACGCAGTATTTT. It translates to CASSQPGYTQYF. V gene TRBV7-9 combines with J gene TRBJ2-3; unclear D gene. The CDR3 spans 12 residues. Trimming cost V 6 bases and J 7 bases, with 11 bases left between them. The germline V gene encodes CDR1 SEHNR and CDR2 FQNEAQ (reference sequence).

This rearrangement joins TRBV28 to TRBJ1-5; TRBD1 is a possible D gene (6 bases). The CDR3 covers 14 residues. Trimming shortened V by 6 bases and J by 5 bases, and 14 bases separated the two germline ends. Germline lookup yields CDR1 MDHEN and CDR2 SYDVKM. The CDR3 is CASRGAGYDQPQHF. In nucleotides, the CDR3 is TGTGCCAGCAGGGGGGCGGGCTACGATCAGCCCCAGCATTTT.

This clone has only a few counts. The sample carries other DNA sequences with the same CDR3. The rearrangement uses TRBV1 and TRBJ2-1; TRBD2 is taken as the D call from the table, unchecked against the DNA. TRBV1 is flagged as a pseudogene. The CDR3 has 15 amino acids. The CDR3 DNA is TGCACCAGCAGCCAGTTAGCGGGAGGGGCCAATGAGCAGTTCTTC. This gives the protein CTSSQLAGGANEQFF.

The J gene is TRBJ2-1, the V gene TRBV5-6, with D possibly TRBD1 on 6 matching bases. Germline V lookup: CDR1 SGHDT, CDR2 YYEEEE. This CDR3 spans 15 amino acids. Trimming pared 1 base from V and 8 bases from J, leaving 16 bases between. The CDR3 here is CASSLISTGWDEQFF. The CDR3, as DNA: TGTGCCAGCAGCTTGATATCGACAGGTTGGGATGAGCAGTTCTTC.

The genes are TRBV7-2 and TRBJ2-7, with D possibly TRBD2 on 5 matching bases. Germline CDR1 and CDR2: SGHTA and FQGNSA. Trimming took 4 bases from V and 2 from J, leaving 9 bases between them. The CDR3 length is 13 residues. DNA for the CDR3: TGTGCCAGCAGCTCCGGAGGCGCCTACGAGCAGTACTTC. The encoded protein is CASSSGGAYEQYF.

This clone was counted only a few times. The V gene is TRBV30, the J gene TRBJ2-2, with TRBD1 matching 7 bases. This CDR3 is 15 amino acids long. Germline values: CDR1 GTSNPN, CDR2 SVGIG (reference sequence). V was pared by 3 bases and J by 4 bases, with 8 bases of the junction left unmatched. CDR3: CAWSRGGSGTGELFF. CDR3 coding DNA: TGTGCCTGGAGCAGAGGGGGCTCTGGCACCGGGGAGCTGTTTTTT.

The chain recombines TRBV6-6 with TRBJ1-2, with 7 bases aligning to TRBD1. The germline V gene has CDR1 MNHNY and CDR2 SVGAGI (reference sequence). J gave up 0 bases and V 0 bases, and 4 bases lay outside the gene matches. This CDR3 is built from 16 residues. CDR3: CASSYSGQPPNYGYTF. In nucleotides, the CDR3 is TGTGCCAGCAGTTACTCGGGACAGCCCCCTAACTATGGCTACACCTTC.

The genes are TRBV5-4 and TRBJ2-2, with D possibly TRBD1 on 6 matching bases. The CDR3 runs 12 residues. V dropped 4 bases and J dropped 5 bases, with 6 bases sitting between them. CDR1 and CDR2 from the germline V gene are SGHNT and YYREEE (reference sequence). CDR3: CASSQGTGELFF. The CDR3 DNA reads TGTGCCAGCAGCCAGGGGACCGGGGAGCTGTTTTTT. The whole variable domain, remainder taken from reference TRBV5-4 and TRBJ2-2, is ETGVTQSPTHLIKTRGQQVTLRCSSQSGHNTVSWYQQALGQGPQFIFQYYREEENGRGNFPPRFSGLQFPNYSSELNVNALELDDSALYLCASSQGTGELFFGEGSRLTVL.

The rearrangement links TRBV12-1 to TRBJ2-7; the table assigns TRBD2, which was not confirmed against the DNA. TRBV12-1 is a pseudogene. The CDR3 length is 15 residues. The CDR3 nucleotides are TGTGCCAGCAGCCCGGGGACTAGCGGGATCCACGAGCAGTACTTC. Protein sequence: CASSPGTSGIHEQYF.

The chain couples TRBV10-3 to TRBJ2-1; possible D gene TRBD2, 6 bases. The germline V gene encodes CDR1 ENHRY and CDR2 SYGVKD. V lost 4 bases, J lost 8 bases, and 9 bases lay in between. This CDR3 region has 12 residues. Written as DNA, the CDR3 is TGTGCCATCAGTGGAGGAGGGCATGAGCAGTTCTTC. Protein sequence: CAISGGGHEQFF.

The chain links TRBV6-5 to TRBJ2-3; D call uncertain. V gave up 6 bases and J gave up 5 bases, with 15 bases separating them. CDR3 length equals 14 residues. Germline lookup yields CDR1 MNHEY and CDR2 SVGAGI. For the CDR3, the DNA is TGTGCCAGCAGCCTATCCCCGGTTGGAGATACGCAGTATTTT. Its translation: CASSLSPVGDTQYF.